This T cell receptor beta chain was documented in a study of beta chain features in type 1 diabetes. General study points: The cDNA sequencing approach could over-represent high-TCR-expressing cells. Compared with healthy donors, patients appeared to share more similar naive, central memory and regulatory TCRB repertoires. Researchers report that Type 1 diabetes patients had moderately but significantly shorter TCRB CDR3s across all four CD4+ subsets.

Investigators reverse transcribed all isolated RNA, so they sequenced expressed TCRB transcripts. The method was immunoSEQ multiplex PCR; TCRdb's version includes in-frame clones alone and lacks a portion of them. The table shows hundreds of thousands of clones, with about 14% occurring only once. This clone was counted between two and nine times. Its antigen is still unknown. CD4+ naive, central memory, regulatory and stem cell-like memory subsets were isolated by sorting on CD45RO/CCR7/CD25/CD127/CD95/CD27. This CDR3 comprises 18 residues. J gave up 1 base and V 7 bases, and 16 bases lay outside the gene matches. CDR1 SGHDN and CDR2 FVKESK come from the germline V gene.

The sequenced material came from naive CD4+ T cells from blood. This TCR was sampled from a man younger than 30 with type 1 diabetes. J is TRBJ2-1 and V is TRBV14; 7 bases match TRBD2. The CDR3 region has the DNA TGTGCCAGCACCCCGGGCGGATGGAGCGGGGCTTCCTACAATGAGCAGTTCTTC. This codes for CASTPGGWSGASYNEQFF.